The 29 T cell receptor beta chains given below trace back to one sample, sequenced in a study of blood T cell repertoires in COVID-19. The table came from immunoSEQ multiplex PCR; TCRdb's copy has only in-frame clones and leaves some out. The repertoire holds 65,000 to 90,000 clones, with approximately 80% as singletons. Specimen: peripheral blood. These receptors originate from an older man with COVID-19, enrolled during active disease.

This clone appeared many times. The chain employs TRBV10-3 and TRBJ1-6; D is perhaps TRBD1 (5 bases). Germline-derived CDR1 and CDR2 are ENHRY and SYGVKD. The CDR3 consists of 15 residues. Deletions cut 0 bases from V and 6 bases from J, with 9 bases between. The CDR3 here is CAISESLQGNSPLHF. In nucleotides, the CDR3 is TGTGCCATCAGTGAGTCCCTCCAGGGTAATTCACCCCTCCACTTT.

The CDR3, as DNA: TGTGCCAGCTCACCATGGACTAGCGGACACTCCTACGAGCAGTACTTC. Translation: CASSPWTSGHSYEQYF. The rearrangement uses TRBV18 and TRBJ2-7, with TRBD2 matching 10 bases. The ends lost 2 bases at V and 0 bases at J; junction bases unmatched: 4. From germline, CDR1 is KGHSH and CDR2 LQKENI. The CDR3 covers 16 residues.

The sample holds one count of this clone. V is TRBV7-8 and J is TRBJ2-7; possibly TRBD1 for D (6 bases). V was clipped by 6 bases and J by 3 bases, with 12 bases between them. CDR3 length equals 13 residues. From germline, CDR1 is SGHVS and CDR2 FQNEAQ. CDR3 nucleotide sequence: TGTGCCAGCAGACCAGGGGTTTTCTACGAGCAGTACTTC. Protein product: CASRPGVFYEQYF. Filled out from reference TRBV7-8 and TRBJ2-7, the complete variable domain reads GAGVSQSPRYKVAKRGQDVALRCDPISGHVSLFWYQQALGQGPEFLTYFQNEAQLDKSGLPSDRFFAERPEGSVSTLKIQRTQQEDSAVYLCASRPGVFYEQYFGPGTRLTVT.

The chain is built from TRBV9 and TRBJ2-7, with 7 nucleotides matching TRBD2. V shed 3 bases and J 0 bases; nucleotides not matched to a gene: 3. The V gene's germline CDR1 is SGDLS and CDR2 YYNGEE. The CDR3 length is 14 residues. In nucleotides, the CDR3 is TGTGCCAGCAGCGCATGGGACTACTCCTACGAGCAGTACTTC. Translating it yields CASSAWDYSYEQYF.

The chain has TRBV5-1 and TRBJ2-3; 13 nucleotides line up with TRBD2. Losses at the gene ends were 1 base for V and 5 bases for J; bases not matched to a gene: 1. The length of the CDR3 is 15 residues. Germline V gene data show CDR1 as SGHRS and CDR2 as YFSETQ. The CDR3 region is CASSLTSGRVDTQYF. CDR3 DNA: TGCGCCAGCAGCTTGACTAGCGGGAGGGTAGATACGCAGTATTTT.

V is TRBV2 and J is TRBJ1-1; 7 bases match TRBD1. The CDR3 runs 14 residues. CDR1 and CDR2 (germline): SNHLY, FYNNEI. Unmatched junction bases numbered 6, after V lost 4 bases and J lost 4 bases. The CDR3: CASSVQGRITEAFF. The DNA for the CDR3 is TGTGCCAGCAGTGTACAGGGGCGGATCACTGAAGCTTTCTTT.

This clone has just a few counts. This sequence joins TRBV2 and TRBJ1-2; TRBD1 is a possible D gene (6 bases). Germline V gives CDR1 SNHLY, CDR2 FYNNEI. V was trimmed by 5 bases and J by 2 bases, leaving 12 bases between them. The CDR3 is 14 residues long. The CDR3 DNA reads TGTGCCAGCAGTAATCAGGGGACCAACTATGGCTACACCTTC. Translating it yields CASSNQGTNYGYTF.

The rearrangement links TRBV5-1 to TRBJ2-1; 13 nucleotides match TRBD2. The CDR3 sequence is 16 residues long. The V and J ends lost 3 bases and 5 bases, in that order; junction bases with no gene match: 5. CDR1 is SGHRS and CDR2 is YFSETQ in the germline V gene. The chain's CDR3 is CASSSTSGRVDNEQFF. The CDR3 nucleotides read TGCGCCAGCAGCTCCACTAGCGGGAGGGTCGACAATGAGCAGTTCTTC.

The chain uses TRBV11-1 and TRBJ1-2, with 8 bases lining up with TRBD1. CDR3 length: 16 residues. The germline CDR1 and CDR2 sequences are SGHAT and FQDESV (reference sequence). V shed 6 bases, J shed 0 bases, and the junction held 9 bases outside the gene matches. CDR3 sequence reads: CASSPGQGRPNYGYTF. The CDR3 DNA is TGTGCCAGCAGTCCCGGACAGGGAAGGCCTAACTATGGCTACACCTTC. The entire variable domain, with the rest obtained from reference TRBV11-1 and TRBJ1-2, is as follows: EAEVAQSPRYKITEKSQAVAFWCDPISGHATLYWYRQILGQGPELLVQFQDESVVDDSQLPKDRFSAERLKGVDSTLKIQPAELGDSAMYLCASSPGQGRPNYGYTFGSGTRLTVV.

The genes are TRBV4-1 and TRBJ1-1; 7 positions match TRBD1. This CDR3 has 17 amino acids. CDR1 MGHRA and CDR2 YSYEKL come from the germline V gene. After removal of 2 bases from V and 5 bases from J, the junction contained 14 bases not matched to a gene. CDR3 sequence reads: CASSQRIKTGTDTEAFF. CDR3 bases: TGCGCCAGCAGCCAACGAATTAAGACTGGGACAGATACTGAAGCTTTCTTT.

The rearrangement joins TRBV6-2 or TRBV6-3 to TRBJ2-1, with 9 bases lining up with TRBD2. After removal of 2 bases from V and 0 bases from J, the junction contained 2 bases not matched to a gene. Germline-derived CDR1 and CDR2 are MNHEY and SVGEGT. This CDR3 comprises 16 residues. The CDR3 spells CASSYLSGSSYNEQFF. Here the CDR3 DNA reads TGTGCCAGCAGTTACCTTAGCGGGAGCTCCTACAATGAGCAGTTCTTC.

This clone occurred once. V is TRBV27 and J is TRBJ1-1, with D possibly matching TRBD1 (5 bases). V lost 5 bases, J lost 1 base, and 8 bases lay in between. Germline values: CDR1 MNHEY, CDR2 SMNVEV (reference sequence). The CDR3 sequence is 13 residues long. CDR3 sequence reads: CASSQTGNTEAFF. The CDR3 DNA follows: TGTGCCAGCAGTCAAACAGGGAACACTGAAGCTTTCTTT.

The chain is built from TRBV28 and TRBJ1-2, with TRBD1 matching 7 bases. The CDR3 has 13 amino acids. Germline loops: CDR1 MDHEN, CDR2 SYDVKM. The trim removed 5 bases at V and 4 bases at J, leaving 4 bases unmatched. The CDR3: CASSDRVSYGYTF. The CDR3 DNA reads TGTGCCAGCAGTGACAGGGTTTCCTATGGCTACACCTTC.

The chain couples TRBV28 to TRBJ2-1; 9 nucleotides match TRBD2. The CDR3 is 14 amino acids. CDR1 is MDHEN and CDR2 is SYDVKM in the germline V gene. V was pared by 6 bases and J by 11 bases, with 11 bases of the junction left unmatched. The CDR3 region is CASSFLAGAPKQFF. In nucleotides, the CDR3 is TGTGCCAGCAGCTTTTTAGCGGGAGCGCCGAAGCAGTTCTTC.

In its sample, this clone was seen a few times. This rearrangement joins TRBV27 to TRBJ1-1, with a possible D match to TRBD1 (5 bases). Trimming pared 2 bases from V and 4 bases from J, leaving 20 bases between. The CDR3 is 17 residues long. Germline V gene sequence: CDR1 MNHEY, CDR2 SMNVEV (reference sequence). CDR3 bases: TGTGCCAGCAGTTTACGGACAAATCTTATATCTCTCACTGAAGCTTTCTTT. This sequence encodes CASSLRTNLISLTEAFF.

This sequence joins TRBV27 and TRBJ2-5; 12 bases agree with TRBD2. The germline gives CDR1 MNHEY, CDR2 SMNVEV (reference sequence). There are 14 residues in the CDR3. V lost 6 bases to trimming and J lost 5 bases; unmatched junction nucleotides: 4. The CDR3: CASRTSGRRETQYF. DNA for the CDR3: TGTGCCAGCAGGACTAGCGGGAGACGGGAGACCCAGTACTTC.

V and J are TRBV18 and TRBJ1-4, with 7 bases lining up with TRBD1. The CDR3 extends over 14 amino acids. The germline V gene encodes CDR1 KGHSH and CDR2 LQKENI. The V and J ends lost 3 bases and 5 bases, in that order; junction bases with no gene match: 3. The CDR3 sequence is CASSPDRENEKLFF. In nucleotides, the CDR3 is TGTGCCAGCTCACCCGACAGGGAAAATGAAAAACTGTTTTTT. Supplemented by reference TRBV18 and TRBJ1-4, the full variable domain reads NAGVMQNPRHLVRRRGQEARLRCSPMKGHSHVYWYRQLPEEGLKFMVYLQKENIIDESGMPKERFSAEFPKEGPSILRIQQVVRGDSAAYFCASSPDRENEKLFFGSGTQLSVL.

This chain joins TRBV7-2 and TRBJ1-1; 8 bases are shared with TRBD1. There are 15 residues in the CDR3. Germline loops: CDR1 SGHTA, CDR2 FQGNSA. Trimming at V came to 4 bases and at J to 1 base, leaving 5 bases not matched to a gene. CDR3 nucleotide sequence: TGTGCCAGCAGCTCCTTCGGGACAGGGAACACTGAAGCTTTCTTT. It yields the protein CASSSFGTGNTEAFF.

DNA for the CDR3: TGTGCCAGCAGCTTGGAAGGGGGCGCGAACACTGAAGCTTTCTTT. Amino acids: CASSLEGGANTEAFF. The chain is built from TRBV5-4 and TRBJ1-1; 7 bases align to TRBD1. Germline CDR1 is SGHNT and CDR2 is YYREEE (reference sequence). The V gene end was trimmed by 0 bases and the J gene end by 1 base; junction bases not matched to a gene: 3. This CDR3 has 15 amino acids.

This rearrangement joins TRBV7-3 to TRBJ2-1; tentatively, D is TRBD2 (6 bases). V was shortened by 5 bases and J by 3 bases, with 20 bases between the two germline ends. Germline V CDR1 and CDR2: SGHTA, FQGTGA. The length of the CDR3 is 17 residues. CDR3 region: CASSRHVTSVSYNEQFF. The CDR3 bases are TGTGCCAGCAGCCGCCATGTGACTAGTGTGAGCTACAATGAGCAGTTCTTC. Filled out from reference TRBV7-3 and TRBJ2-1, the complete variable domain reads GAGVSQTPSNKVTEKGKYVELRCDPISGHTALYWYRQSLGQGPEFLIYFQGTGAADDSGLPNDRFFAVRPEGSVSTLKIQRTERGDSAVYLCASSRHVTSVSYNEQFFGPGTRLTVL.

The V call is TRBV28, the J call TRBJ1-5, with a possible D match to TRBD1 (6 bases). The CDR3 is 16 amino acids. V was clipped by 7 bases and J by 2 bases, with 18 bases between them. Looked up from germline, CDR1 is MDHEN and CDR2 is SYDVKM. The CDR3 nucleotides read TGTGCCAGCACCGAGGCGGGGGGGCTTGGCAATCAGCCCCAGCATTTT. Protein sequence: CASTEAGGLGNQPQHF. The full variable domain, with the rest looked up from reference TRBV28 and TRBJ1-5, is DVKVTQSSRYLVKRTGEKVFLECVQDMDHENMFWYRQDPGLGLRLIYFSYDVKMKEKGDIPEGYSVSREKKERFSLILESASTNQTSMYLCASTEAGGLGNQPQHFGDGTRLSIL.

The chain recombines TRBV9 with TRBJ2-1; D call uncertain. The CDR3 is 13 residues long. Germline V gives CDR1 SGDLS, CDR2 YYNGEE. V lost 4 bases and J 3 bases, leaving 8 bases between the germline ends. CDR3 DNA sequence: TGTGCCAGCAGCCTCCTCTACTACAATGAGCAGTTCTTC. Translated, it gives CASSLLYYNEQFF.

There are a few counts of this clone. The chain carries TRBV27 and TRBJ1-1; D is possibly TRBD1 (6 bases). V lost 2 bases and J 8 bases, leaving 12 bases between the germline ends. Germline V gives CDR1 MNHEY, CDR2 SMNVEV (reference sequence). The CDR3 consists of 13 residues. CDR3 sequence reads: CASSLSRDREAFF. The CDR3 DNA reads TGTGCCAGCAGTTTAAGCCGCGACAGGGAAGCTTTCTTT.

The CDR3 bases are TGTGCCAGCAGTGAGTTGCACAGAGAAGCTTTCTTT. Translating it yields CASSELHREAFF. The chain couples TRBV6-1 to TRBJ1-1; D call uncertain. This CDR3 spans 12 amino acids. V lost 3 bases and J lost 8, with 10 bases in between. Germline lookup yields CDR1 MNHNS and CDR2 SASEGT.

The chain recombines TRBV5-1 with TRBJ1-2; a possible D gene is TRBD1 (5 bases). Germline CDR1 SGHRS, CDR2 YFSETQ. V was pared by 4 bases and J by 3 bases, with 13 bases between. This CDR3 has 14 amino acids. CDR3 region: CASSPGGTHYGYTF. The CDR3 region has the DNA TGCGCCAGCAGCCCCGGGGGAACGCACTATGGCTACACCTTC.

The J gene is TRBJ2-3, the V gene TRBV5-6; D gene ambiguous. This CDR3 has 11 residues. CDR1 and CDR2 from the germline V gene are SGHDT and YYEEEE. V lost 4 bases, J lost 2 bases, and 2 bases lay in between. CDR3 region: CASSHTDTQYF. The CDR3 DNA is TGTGCCAGCAGCCACACAGATACGCAGTATTTT.

V gene TRBV28 combines with J gene TRBJ1-2, with 7 bases lining up with TRBD1. Germline CDR1 is MDHEN and CDR2 is SYDVKM. The V segment lost 2 bases and the J segment 2 bases; nucleotides outside the gene matches: 2. The CDR3 consists of 14 residues. The CDR3 sequence is CASSLGGGNYGYTF. As DNA, the CDR3 is TGTGCCAGCAGTTTAGGAGGGGGCAACTATGGCTACACCTTC.

This sequence joins TRBV11-2 and TRBJ1-2, with D possibly being TRBD1 (5 bases). Between the trimmed V and J ends, which lost 6 bases and 2 bases, there was a span of 10 bases. The germline gives CDR1 SGHAT, CDR2 FQNNGV. CDR3 length: 13 residues. CDR3 nucleotides: TGTGCCAGCAGTACAGGACACAACTATGGCTACACCTTC. Amino acid sequence: CASSTGHNYGYTF. Using reference TRBV11-2 and TRBJ1-2 for the parts outside the CDR3, the full variable domain is EAGVAQSPRYKIIEKRQSVAFWCNPISGHATLYWYQQILGQGPKLLIQFQNNGVVDDSQLPKDRFSAERLKGVDSTLKIQPAKLEDSAVYLCASSTGHNYGYTFGSGTRLTVV.

The rearrangement links TRBV25-1 to TRBJ2-5, with a possible D match to TRBD2 (5 bases). This CDR3 has 14 residues. Germline CDR1 is MGHDK and CDR2 is SYGVNS. V lost 3 bases and J 1 base, leaving 9 bases between the germline ends. Here the CDR3 DNA reads TGTGCCAGCAGTGATGTTCTAGCCCAAGAGACCCAGTACTTC. Translated, it gives CASSDVLAQETQYF. Drawing the rest from reference TRBV25-1 and TRBJ2-5, the complete variable domain is EADIYQTPRYLVIGTGKKITLECSQTMGHDKMYWYQQDPGMELHLIHYSYGVNSTEKGDLSSESTVSRIRTEHFPLTLESARPSHTSQYLCASSDVLAQETQYFGPGTRLLVL.